This TCR beta chain is from a study of blood T cell repertoires in COVID-19 (dated by TCRdb to the early 2020s). Study-level background: Samples covering the acute and convalescent phases of COVID-19 were provided by collaborators in the United States, Italy and Spain. The prospective study material was composed of cDNA or gDNA derived from T cells, B-cell-depleted T cells, or PBMCs. Subjects who had been exposed to COVID-19, were actively infected with it, or had recovered from it provided the deeply sampled blood TCRbeta repertoires that made up the dataset. A freely available public database, intended as a resource for researchers studying the immune response to SARS-CoV-2, is where the repertoires were released. The samples were drawn from the first 160 participants of the ongoing ImmuneRACE study and from 950 to 1,500 subjects provided by 6 global collaborators. Nearly every sample came with metadata listing a de-identified subject ID, COVID-19 status, age in years and sex. HLA class I and class II types, where available, came from metadata supplied by the sample provider rather than from assay-based typing.

What the study reported, not specific to this receptor: The quantity of clinical and demographic metadata differed by source and by participant and was supplied without curation.

Each collaborating institution followed its own protocols to collect whole blood in K2EDTA tubes. For TCRbeta analysis, collaborators shipped samples in one of three forms: frozen whole blood, isolated PBMCs, or DNA extracted from either of those sample types. About this clone: Its antigen remains unidentified. No quality values exist for individual bases; no much larger clone is one base distant.

TCRbeta CDR3 regions were amplified from genomic DNA using the immunoSEQ Assay, a bias-controlled multiplex PCR. Turning to the authors' computational methods: Within the assay, amplification of reference gene primers was used to estimate how many nucleated cells each sample contained. To quantify the absolute abundance of each unique TCRbeta CDR3 rearrangement, sequence reads were collapsed and filtered. For each sample, productive Simpson clonality was calculated as the square root of Simpson's diversity index across productive rearrangements. TCRdb carries this immuneACCESS record with in-frame sequences only. Its versions omit some clonotypes, under half of them owing to an unresolved V gene in the studies checked, with the rest unexplained. The V and J calls and clone size come from that table; D and trimming were worked out from the DNA. The sample includes around 300,000 clones, with approximately 88% observed a single time. About 8.5% of the sample rests with the top ten.

The CDR3 sequence holds 12 residues, the cysteine and phenylalanine included. Just CDR3 DNA is preserved here, 36 bases in frame from base 1. V gives up 2 bases and J gives up 3 bases, and the segment between their germline ends measures 5 bases. Sequencing used peripheral blood. This chain joins TRBV12-3 or TRBV12-4 to TRBJ2-7, with no D gene named confidently. This TCR was sampled from a man younger than 30 with active or convalescent COVID-19. The bases read TGTGCCAGCAGTTTAATTCTCTACGAGCAGTACTTC. This is translated as CASSLILYEQYF.